This T cell receptor beta chain was captured by sequencing in a study of cytomegalovirus exposure and HLA in healthy donors. From germline, CDR1 is MNHEY and CDR2 SMNVEV (reference sequence). V lost 5 bases and J lost 0, with 25 bases in between. There are 19 residues in the CDR3. This clone has just one count. The PCR employed 60 Vbeta primers together with 13 Jbeta primers. Produced via immunoSEQ multiplex PCR; TCRdb's table is partial and in-frame only. Here the sample spans approximately 73,000 clones, roughly 63% being singletons. What was sequenced was PBMCs. The receptor's source is a man aged 25 to 40 in good health and CMV-seropositive. The chain is built from TRBV27 and TRBJ2-5, with D perhaps matching TRBD1 (6 bases). The CDR3 spells CASSPYWGTGHMYQETQYF. As DNA, the CDR3 is TGTGCCAGCAGTCCCTATTGGGGAACGGGACATATGTACCAAGAGACCCAGTACTTC.